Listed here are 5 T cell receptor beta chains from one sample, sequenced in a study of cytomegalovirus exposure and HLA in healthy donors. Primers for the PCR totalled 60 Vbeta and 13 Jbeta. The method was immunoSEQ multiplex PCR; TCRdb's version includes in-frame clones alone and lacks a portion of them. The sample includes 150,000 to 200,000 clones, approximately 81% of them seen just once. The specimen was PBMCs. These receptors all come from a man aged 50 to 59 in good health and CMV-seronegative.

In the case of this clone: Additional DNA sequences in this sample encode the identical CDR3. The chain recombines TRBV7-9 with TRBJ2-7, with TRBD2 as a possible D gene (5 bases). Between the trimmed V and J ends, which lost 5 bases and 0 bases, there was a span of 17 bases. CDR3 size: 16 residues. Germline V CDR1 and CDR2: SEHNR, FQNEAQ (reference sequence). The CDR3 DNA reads TGTGCCAGCAGCCGCCTAGCCGGAGTGAGCTCCTACGAGCAGTACTTC. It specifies CASSRLAGVSSYEQYF. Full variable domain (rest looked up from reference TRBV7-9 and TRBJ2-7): DTGVSQNPRHKITKRGQNVTFRCDPISEHNRLYWYRQTLGQGPEFLTYFQNEAQLEKSRLLSDRFSAERPKGSFSTLEIQRTEQGDSAMYLCASSRLAGVSSYEQYFGPGTRLTVT.

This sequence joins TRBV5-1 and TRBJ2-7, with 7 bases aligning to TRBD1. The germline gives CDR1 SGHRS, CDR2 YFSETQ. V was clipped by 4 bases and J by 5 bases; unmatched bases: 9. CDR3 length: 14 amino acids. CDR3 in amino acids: CASSRDRANNEQYF. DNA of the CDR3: TGCGCCAGCAGCCGAGACAGGGCTAACAACGAGCAGTACTTC. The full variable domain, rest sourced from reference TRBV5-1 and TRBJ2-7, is KAGVTQTPRYLIKTRGQQVTLSCSPISGHRSVSWYQQTPGQGLQFLFEYFSETQRNKGNFPGRFSGRQFSNSRSEMNVSTLELGDSALYLCASSRDRANNEQYFGPGTRLTVT.

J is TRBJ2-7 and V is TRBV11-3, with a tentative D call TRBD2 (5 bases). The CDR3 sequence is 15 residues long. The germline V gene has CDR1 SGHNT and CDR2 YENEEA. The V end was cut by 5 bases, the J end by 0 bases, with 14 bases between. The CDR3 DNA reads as TGTGCCAGCAGCCCGGGGAGCCTGGGCTCCTACGAGCAGTACTTC. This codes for CASSPGSLGSYEQYF.

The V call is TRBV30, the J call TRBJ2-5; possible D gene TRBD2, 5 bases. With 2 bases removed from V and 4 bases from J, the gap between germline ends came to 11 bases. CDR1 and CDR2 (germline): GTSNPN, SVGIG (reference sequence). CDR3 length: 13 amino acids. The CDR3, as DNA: TGTGCCTGGAGTAACGGGGTATTAGAGACCCAGTACTTC. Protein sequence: CAWSNGVLETQYF.

Here the CDR3 DNA reads TGCGCCAGCAGCCCTTGGGGGGGTAAGGGAGATACGCAGTATTTT. This translates into CASSPWGGKGDTQYF. The chain couples TRBV4-1 to TRBJ2-3; 7 bases line up with TRBD2. The trim removed 4 bases at V and 5 bases at J, leaving 9 bases unmatched. CDR3 length: 15 residues. Germline V lookup: CDR1 MGHRA, CDR2 YSYEKL.